This TCR beta chain is from a study of technical replicates of blood from a few donors. Some clones are missing from TCRdb's copy, which holds only in-frame ones; the method was immunoSEQ multiplex PCR. The sample holds around 60,000 clones; more than 85% are singletons and the top ten take around 4%. What was sequenced was PBMCs. This sequence was found in a human donor in good health. Some clones in this sample may be carry-over from other donors' samples.

The CDR3 sequence is CATTIAGGDQPQHF. The CDR3 DNA is TGTGCCACTACCATTGCAGGGGGAGATCAGCCCCAGCATTTT. The chain employs TRBV6-6 and TRBJ1-5; 7 positions agree with TRBD1. The CDR3 totals 14 residues. With 10 bases clipped from V and 5 bases from J, the junction kept 11 bases outside the gene matches. Germline CDR1 reads MNHNY; CDR2 reads SVGAGI (reference sequence).